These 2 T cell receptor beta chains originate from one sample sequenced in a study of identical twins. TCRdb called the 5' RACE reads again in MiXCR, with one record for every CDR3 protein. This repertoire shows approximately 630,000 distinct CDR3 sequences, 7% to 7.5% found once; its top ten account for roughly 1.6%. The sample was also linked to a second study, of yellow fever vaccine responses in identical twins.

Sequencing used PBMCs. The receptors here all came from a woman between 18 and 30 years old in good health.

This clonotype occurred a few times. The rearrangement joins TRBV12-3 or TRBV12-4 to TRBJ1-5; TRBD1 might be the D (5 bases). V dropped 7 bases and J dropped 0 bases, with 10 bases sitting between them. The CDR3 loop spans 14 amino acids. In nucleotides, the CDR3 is TGTGCCAGCACCGGCAGGGTTAGCAATCAGCCCCAGCATTTT. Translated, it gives CASTGRVSNQPQHF.

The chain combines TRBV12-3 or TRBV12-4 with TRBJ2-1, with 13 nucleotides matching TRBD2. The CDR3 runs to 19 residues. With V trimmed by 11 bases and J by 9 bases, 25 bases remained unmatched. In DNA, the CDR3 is TGTGCCTGCTGTCCGACCGGGACTAGCGGGATAATAGGAGGCAGTGAGCAGTTCTTC. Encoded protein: CACCPTGTSGIIGGSEQFF.